The T cell receptor (beta chain) described here comes from a study of cytomegalovirus exposure and HLA in healthy donors. The study, taken as a whole, reports: What a later analysis reportedly showed was that an Asian-associated ancestry cluster had fewer N-insertions than the roughly 700-donor mean. It was taken for granted in presence/absence analyses that sequencing depth across donors was roughly uniform.

Both 60 Vbeta primers and 13 Jbeta primers went into the PCR. Repertoires were generated with immunoSEQ multiplex PCR, while TCRdb's copy carries only in-frame clones and drops some. This table holds over 50,000 clones, approximately 72% found once. This clone showed up just a few times. Antigen unknown. Trimming cost V 3 bases and J 2 bases, with 16 bases left between them. CDR3 length: 16 residues. CDR1 is SGHRS and CDR2 is YFSETQ in the germline V gene. This clonotype was obtained from a man in his fifties or sixties in good health and CMV-seropositive. This chain connects TRBV5-1 to TRBJ2-3, with D unclear. Input material: PBMCs. The CDR3 loop reads CASSSGVGTITDTQYF. The CDR3 DNA is TGCGCCAGCAGCTCCGGAGTAGGAACCATCACAGATACGCAGTATTTT.